This T cell receptor (beta chain) derives from a study of shared clonotypes between healthy human individuals. Findings and caveats of the study: The sharing of 4% to 5.5% of naive CD4 clonotypes was seen across a handful of donors. Limitation of the genetic and exposure-history diversity represented came from the few donors.

Comment on this clone: The antigen is not known.

It was across several immunoSEQ plates that each subset's genomic DNA was evenly split. Using immunoSEQ multiplex PCR, the repertoire was profiled, and TCRdb retains in-frame clones only, with some absent. Among more than 550,000 clones, around 90% were seen once, and the ten largest hold 34%. This CDR3 is 14 amino acids long. Germline CDR1 reads SGHRS; CDR2 reads YFSETQ. Between the trimmed V and J ends, which lost 4 bases and 2 bases, there was a span of 12 bases. The clonotype was recovered from a man between 18 and 35 years old in good health. Some clones in this sample may be carry-over from other donors' samples. V is TRBV5-1 and J is TRBJ2-5; a weak D match, TRBD1 (6 bases). Sequencing used memory CD8+ T cells from PBMCs. Subset here: CD45RO+ cells pooled with CCR7-negative TemRA cells. The CDR3 region has the DNA TGCGCCAGCAGCGGGGGCAGGGCTCAAGAGACCCAGTACTTC. It translates to CASSGGRAQETQYF.